The clone carrying this TCR beta chain was seen repeatedly, ten times or more. Antigen specificity is unknown. Unique molecular identifiers were used in preparing the TCRbeta library. TCRdb analysed the PCR reads with MiXCR anew, one entry per CDR3 protein. Among about 200,000 distinct CDR3 sequences listed, approximately 8.4% were seen once. V was cut by 5 bases and J by 8 bases, with 14 bases left in between. Germline V gives CDR1 SGDLS, CDR2 YYNGEE. This CDR3 contains 13 residues. These data belong to a study of T-cell reconstitution after alpha-beta-depleted transplantation in children. Study observations and caveats: Several hundred rapidly expanded clones from non-depleted graft cells reportedly supplied alpha-beta T cells about two months post-transplant. In some patients, recipient T cells and intrathymic progenitors surviving conditioning explained high day-60 diversity. Fresh T-cell production supplied most of the T-cell counts and diversity seen one year after transplant.

The sequences come from PBMCs, mostly from graft donor cells, collected 360 days after TCRalphabeta/CD19-depleted stem cell transplant. This sequence was found in a male patient aged 2 to 10 who had a stem cell transplant for acute myeloid leukemia, so the T cells may come from the graft donor. The chain uses TRBV9 and TRBJ2-1; unclear D gene. This CDR3 is CASSGPHSDEQFF. The CDR3 DNA sequence: TGTGCCAGCAGTGGGCCCCATTCGGATGAGCAGTTCTTC.